This T cell receptor beta chain was documented in a study of T-cell reconstitution after alpha-beta-depleted transplantation in children. The TCRbeta library incorporated unique molecular identifiers. TCRdb processed the PCR reads anew with MiXCR; each CDR3 protein has one entry. This sample yields hundreds of thousands of distinct CDR3 sequences, of which 16% are seen a single time; approximately 1.1% belongs to the top ten. CDR3 length equals 13 residues. Germline V gene lookup returns CDR1 DFQATT and CDR2 SNEGSKA (reference sequence). The ends lost 6 bases at V and 10 bases at J; junction bases unmatched: 9. This clonotype appeared many times.

The chain employs TRBV20-1 and TRBJ1-4, with 9 bases identical to TRBD1. The sequencing used PBMCs from the stem cell graft donor, collected from the stem cell graft. This TCR was sampled from a human donor who donated a stem cell graft to a child with acute myeloid leukemia. The CDR3 nucleotides read TGCAGTGCCCGGGACAGGGAGGAGGGAAAACTGTTTTTT. This encodes CSARDREEGKLFF.